This entry concerns a single TCR beta chain. Seattle patient enrollment occurred during active infection, with longitudinal follow-up thereafter. The sample is drawn from a study of blood T cell repertoires in COVID-19. Original handling: Reference gene primer amplification gave estimated nucleated cell counts. Generated by immunoSEQ multiplex PCR, the TCRdb table keeps only in-frame clones and is missing some. V, J and clone size derive from that table, while D and trimming were established from the DNA sequence. In the table there are some 290,000 clones, about 90% of which are singletons. The length of the CDR3 is 15 residues. Germline V gene lookup returns CDR1 LNHDA and CDR2 SQIVND (reference sequence). V was pared by 4 bases and J by 3 bases, with 13 bases between.

Sample: peripheral blood. This chain uses TRBV19 with TRBJ1-5; TRBD1 is a possible D gene (6 bases). This receptor was taken from a woman aged 30 to 39 with COVID-19, enrolled during active disease. This CDR3 is CASSTRQVFNQPQHF. The CDR3, as DNA: TGTGCCAGTAGTACCAGACAGGTCTTCAATCAGCCCCAGCATTTT. The variable domain in full, completed from reference TRBV19 and TRBJ1-5, reads DGGITQSPKYLFRKEGQNVTLSCEQNLNHDAMYWYRQDPGQGLRLIYYSQIVNDFQKGDIAEGYSVSREKKESFPLTVTSAQKNPTAFYLCASSTRQVFNQPQHFGDGTRLSIL.